This T cell receptor (beta chain) was retrieved from a study of sequential checkpoint blockade in melanoma. In the study overall: Maintenance nivolumab came after either treatment sequence.

Documented treatment: randomized to nivolumab then ipilimumab (arm A) or the reverse (arm B). Trimming took 9 bases from V and 2 from J, leaving 13 bases between them. From germline, CDR1 is MNHGY and CDR2 SAAAGT. The CDR3 has 14 residues. Assay: immunoSEQ multiplex PCR; the TCRdb copy retains only in-frame clones and omits some. The sample holds approximately 2,700 clones, under 25% seen once. The starting material was tumor tissue (inferred from file names), obtained from a patient given nivolumab and ipilimumab in sequence. This rearrangement joins TRBV6-8 to TRBJ1-4; D is unclear. This receptor was taken from a human donor with melanoma. CDR3 bases: TGTGCCAGTAGGAAGGGCCCCACTAATGAAAAACTGTTTTTT. This translates into CASRKGPTNEKLFF.